These 6 T cell receptor beta chains originate from one sample sequenced in a study of T cell changes during pregnancy in multiple sclerosis. The assay was immunoSEQ multiplex PCR, and TCRdb's table has in-frame clones only and misses some. This table holds roughly 68,000 clones, 92% found once. Here the sequenced sample was peripheral blood, taken in the second trimester of pregnancy. These receptors were taken from a female donor in good health, enrolled as a control in a pregnancy study.

This clone is a singleton in its sample. The J gene is TRBJ2-3, the V gene TRBV25-1, with 8 bases identical to TRBD2. The V gene end was trimmed by 0 bases and the J gene end by 4 bases; junction bases not matched to a gene: 9. This CDR3 contains 17 residues. Germline V gives CDR1 MGHDK, CDR2 SYGVNS. The CDR3: CASSEYRPAGVADTQYF. In DNA form, the CDR3 reads TGTGCCAGCAGTGAATATCGGCCAGCGGGAGTGGCAGATACGCAGTATTTT.

CDR3 nucleotides: TGTGCCAGCATGAGGGGGACTGAAGCTTTCTTT. Translated, it gives CASMRGTEAFF. The chain has TRBV2 and TRBJ1-1; D possibly corresponds to TRBD1 (6 bases). V was cut by 7 bases and J by 5 bases, with 8 bases left in between. This CDR3 is 11 amino acids long. The germline V gene has CDR1 SNHLY and CDR2 FYNNEI. The variable domain in full, with the rest retrieved from reference TRBV2 and TRBJ1-1, is EPEVTQTPSHQVTQMGQEVILRCVPISNHLYFYWYRQILGQKVEFLVSFYNNEISEKSEIFDDQFSVERPDGSNFTLKIRSTKLEDSAMYFCASMRGTEAFFGQGTRLTVV.

Only one count was recorded for this clone. J is TRBJ2-7 and V is TRBV19, with a possible D match to TRBD1 (6 bases). The V gene's germline CDR1 is LNHDA and CDR2 SQIVND (reference sequence). CDR3 size: 14 residues. V lost 5 bases, J lost 4 bases, and 15 bases lay in between. In DNA, the CDR3 is TGTGCCAGTAGTCCCTTACAGGGAAATTACGAGCAGTACTTC. Its protein is CASSPLQGNYEQYF.

V and J are TRBV9 and TRBJ2-3, with TRBD2 identical over 14 bases. CDR3 size: 17 residues. CDR1 is SGDLS and CDR2 is YYNGEE in the germline V gene. V dropped 0 bases and J dropped 0; count of bases not matched to a gene: 0. In DNA, the CDR3 is TGTGCCAGCAGCGTAGGACTAGCGGGAGGGAGCACAGATACGCAGTATTTT. It is translated as CASSVGLAGGSTDTQYF.

The chain employs TRBV5-1 and TRBJ2-5, with TRBD2 matching 7 bases. The CDR3 length is 15 residues. V lost 4 bases to trimming and J lost 1 base; unmatched junction nucleotides: 7. The germline gives CDR1 SGHRS, CDR2 YFSETQ. CDR3 protein: CASSNRLAAQETQYF. The CDR3 DNA reads TGCGCCAGCAGCAACCGACTAGCTGCCCAAGAGACCCAGTACTTC.

The chain recombines TRBV7-2 with TRBJ1-3, with D maybe TRBD1 (5 bases). CDR1 and CDR2 (germline): SGHTA, FQGNSA. This CDR3 has 15 residues. V was clipped by 4 bases and J by 0 bases, with 10 bases between them. The CDR3: CASSSDSSSGNTIYF. Here the CDR3 DNA reads TGTGCCAGCAGCTCTGACAGTAGCTCTGGAAACACCATATATTTT.